The present T cell receptor beta chain was sequenced within a study of T cell repertoires in cytomegalovirus infection. CDR1 is DFQATT, CDR2 SNEGSKA, per germline (reference sequence). CDR3 length equals 13 residues. The ends were cut back, 3 bases at V and 0 bases at J, with 8 bases in the middle. This clonotype turned up a few times. TCRdb used MiXCR to reprocess the reads, holding one entry per CDR3 protein. This sample has about 450,000 distinct CDR3 sequences, with about a third found just once. The sequenced sample consisted of PBMCs. The J gene is TRBJ1-1, the V gene TRBV20-1; D unclear. The clonotype comes from a human donor in good health (CMV status not recorded). Some clones in this sample may be carry-over from other donors' samples. The CDR3 reads CSASWGVNTEAFF. For the CDR3, the DNA is TGCAGTGCTAGTTGGGGAGTGAACACTGAAGCTTTCTTT.